These 21 T cell receptor beta chains were all obtained from the same sample, sequenced in a study of T cell changes during pregnancy in multiple sclerosis. TCRdb's table, derived via immunoSEQ multiplex PCR, lists solely in-frame clones and lacks some. The repertoire holds about 59,000 clones, with roughly 93% as singletons. Specimen: CD4+ T cells from peripheral blood mononuclear cells, collected before pregnancy. Every receptor here comes from a female donor with multiple sclerosis, enrolled in a pregnancy study.

This clone was detected a few times. This chain joins TRBV4-1 and TRBJ1-1; unclear D gene. CDR1 MGHRA and CDR2 YSYEKL come from the germline V gene. This CDR3 contains 14 residues. Trimming pared 4 bases from V and 2 bases from J, leaving 11 bases between. CDR3 sequence: CASSRLDPNTEAFF. The CDR3 DNA is TGCGCCAGCAGCCGACTAGACCCCAACACTGAAGCTTTCTTT.

This rearrangement joins TRBV14 to TRBJ2-5, with D perhaps matching TRBD2 (5 bases). The germline V and J ends were trimmed by 1 base and 4 bases, with 7 bases remaining between them. This CDR3 is 13 amino acids long. Germline CDR1 and CDR2: SGHDN and FVKESK. The CDR3 DNA reads as TGTGCCAGCAGCCAAGGACTATCAGAGACCCAGTACTTC. Its translation is CASSQGLSETQYF.

The chain has TRBV4-2 and TRBJ2-1; D is perhaps TRBD1 (5 bases). The CDR3 extends over 16 amino acids. The germline V gene encodes CDR1 LGHNA and CDR2 YNFKEQ. V lost 4 bases and J lost 1, with 14 bases in between. The CDR3 loop is CASSRSDRGSYNEQFF. In DNA form, the CDR3 reads TGTGCCAGCAGCCGGTCGGATAGGGGTTCCTACAATGAGCAGTTCTTC.

The rearrangement links TRBV28 to TRBJ2-2, with 10 positions matching TRBD2. The CDR3 has 17 residues. With 3 bases clipped from V and 3 bases from J, the junction kept 7 bases outside the gene matches. Germline V gene sequence: CDR1 MDHEN, CDR2 SYDVKM. This CDR3 is CASSFAAGGPHTGELFF. CDR3 coding DNA: TGTGCCAGCAGTTTTGCAGCGGGAGGGCCTCACACCGGGGAGCTGTTTTTT. Looking up the rest from reference TRBV28 and TRBJ2-2 gives the full variable domain: DVKVTQSSRYLVKRTGEKVFLECVQDMDHENMFWYRQDPGLGLRLIYFSYDVKMKEKGDIPEGYSVSREKKERFSLILESASTNQTSMYLCASSFAAGGPHTGELFFGEGSRLTVL.

The CDR3 sequence: CASSIRTSGMSDTQYF. DNA of the CDR3: TGTGCCAGTAGTATCAGGACTAGCGGGATGTCAGATACGCAGTATTTT. J is TRBJ2-3 and V is TRBV19; 12 bases fit TRBD2. The trim removed 3 bases at V and 4 bases at J, leaving 5 bases unmatched. The length of the CDR3 is 16 residues. Germline CDR1 is LNHDA and CDR2 is SQIVND (reference sequence).

The V gene is TRBV6-1, the J gene TRBJ2-5, with 10 positions matching TRBD2. Per germline, CDR1 MNHNS and CDR2 SASEGT. Trimming cost V 5 bases and J 5 bases; bases outside gene matches: 8. There are 15 residues in the CDR3. The CDR3 sequence is CASSRAGGPEETQYF. The DNA for the CDR3 is TGTGCCAGCAGTAGAGCGGGAGGGCCGGAGGAGACCCAGTACTTC.

The V call is TRBV30, the J call TRBJ1-6, with 8 positions matching TRBD1. The germline V gene encodes CDR1 GTSNPN and CDR2 SVGIG (reference sequence). The CDR3 is made up of 15 amino acids. The junction had 8 bases not matched to a gene; V was cut back by 0 bases and J by 10 bases. CDR3 amino acids: CAWSVPRGQWSPLHF. Here the CDR3 DNA reads TGTGCCTGGAGTGTGCCCAGGGGGCAGTGGTCACCCCTCCACTTT.

The chain links TRBV19 to TRBJ1-5; perhaps TRBD1 as D (6 bases). In germline, CDR1 is LNHDA, CDR2 SQIVND (reference sequence). The CDR3 is made up of 16 amino acids. The V gene lost 2 bases and the J gene lost 2 bases, with 13 bases spanning the gap. CDR3 sequence reads: CASSISQGVGNQPQHF. CDR3 nucleotides: TGTGCCAGTAGTATATCACAGGGTGTGGGCAATCAGCCCCAGCATTTT.

The CDR3 here is CASSSGVWERDSYEQYF. DNA of the CDR3: TGTGCCAGCAGCTCCGGTGTGTGGGAGCGGGACTCCTACGAGCAGTACTTC. The gene calls are TRBV7-2 and TRBJ2-7; 7 bases are shared with TRBD2. The CDR3 is made up of 17 amino acids. The germline CDR1 and CDR2 sequences are SGHTA and FQGNSA. With 4 bases clipped from V and 0 bases from J, the junction kept 12 bases outside the gene matches. Combining the CDR3 with reference TRBV7-2 and TRBJ2-7 gives the whole variable domain GAGVSQSPSNKVTEKGKDVELRCDPISGHTALYWYRQSLGQGLEFLIYFQGNSAPDKSGLPSDRFSAERTGGSVSTLTIQRTQQEDSAVYLCASSSGVWERDSYEQYFGPGTRLTVT.

The J gene is TRBJ2-2, the V gene TRBV19; 8 bases are a match to TRBD2. Germline V gene sequence: CDR1 LNHDA, CDR2 SQIVND (reference sequence). V shed 3 bases and J 6 bases; nucleotides not matched to a gene: 6. This CDR3 spans 15 amino acids. The DNA for the CDR3 is TGTGCCAGTAGTATGGCGGGAGGTGGGTCCGGGGAGCTGTTTTTT. Translating gives CASSMAGGGSGELFF.

The chain employs TRBV7-9 and TRBJ2-3; 8 bases match TRBD2. The CDR3 is 14 amino acids. From germline, CDR1 is SEHNR and CDR2 FQNEAQ (reference sequence). The junction had 9 bases not matched to a gene; V was cut back by 5 bases and J by 8 bases. CDR3 sequence: CASSATGGGGTQYF. The CDR3 region has the DNA TGTGCCAGCAGCGCCACGGGGGGGGGCGGTACGCAGTATTTT.

The gene calls are TRBV28 and TRBJ2-7, with TRBD2 identical over 16 bases. Losses at the gene ends were 4 bases for V and 6 bases for J; bases not matched to a gene: 3. This CDR3 is 15 amino acids long. Germline V gene sequence: CDR1 MDHEN, CDR2 SYDVKM. The chain's CDR3 is CASSSGTSGGGEQYF. CDR3 DNA: TGTGCCAGCAGTTCCGGGACTAGCGGGGGGGGCGAGCAGTACTTC. Variable domain in full (rest from reference TRBV28 and TRBJ2-7): DVKVTQSSRYLVKRTGEKVFLECVQDMDHENMFWYRQDPGLGLRLIYFSYDVKMKEKGDIPEGYSVSREKKERFSLILESASTNQTSMYLCASSSGTSGGGEQYFGPGTRLTVT.

This clone showed up just once. The genes are TRBV5-4 and TRBJ2-1, with 7 bases matching TRBD2. Per germline, CDR1 SGHNT and CDR2 YYREEE (reference sequence). The CDR3 covers 15 residues. V trimming: 1 base; J trimming: 5 bases; junction bases outside the gene matches: 6. The CDR3 sequence is CASSLSAGDHNEQFF. For the CDR3, the DNA is TGTGCCAGCAGCTTGTCGGCGGGAGACCACAATGAGCAGTTCTTC.

The V gene is TRBV7-2, the J gene TRBJ2-3, with D tentatively TRBD2 (6 bases). The CDR3 has 13 amino acids. Trimming took off 8 bases at V and 2 bases at J, with 11 bases between the two ends. Germline-derived CDR1 and CDR2 are SGHTA and FQGNSA. CDR3: CASRRDYTDTQYF. As DNA, the CDR3 is TGTGCCAGCCGGCGGGATTACACAGATACGCAGTATTTT.

The chain uses TRBV11-2 and TRBJ2-4, with 7 bases lining up with TRBD1. The CDR3 length is 15 residues. Per germline, CDR1 SGHAT and CDR2 FQNNGV. The J segment lost 3 bases and the V segment lost 1 base, leaving 3 bases of the junction unmatched. The CDR3 DNA reads TGTGCCAGCAGCTTAGCGGACAGGATCAAAAACATTCAGTACTTC. Protein sequence: CASSLADRIKNIQYF.

The gene calls are TRBV29-1 and TRBJ1-1, with D possibly being TRBD1 (6 bases). CDR3 size: 15 residues. V was trimmed by 3 bases and J by 0 bases, leaving 14 bases between them. Germline V gene lookup returns CDR1 SQVTM and CDR2 ANQGSEA. CDR3 nucleotide sequence: TGCAGCGTTGAGGCGGGGGCAGGGATGAACACTGAAGCTTTCTTT. Its protein product is CSVEAGAGMNTEAFF.

This rearrangement joins TRBV19 to TRBJ2-1; 11 nucleotides agree with TRBD2. J gave up 0 bases and V 3 bases, and 22 bases lay outside the gene matches. This CDR3 comprises 23 residues. CDR1 and CDR2 (germline): LNHDA, SQIVND (reference sequence). The chain's CDR3 is CASSINRGRTGTSGESSYNEQFF. CDR3 DNA sequence: TGTGCCAGTAGTATTAACAGGGGAAGGACCGGGACTAGCGGTGAGAGCTCCTACAATGAGCAGTTCTTC.

The chain employs TRBV9 and TRBJ2-3; D possibly corresponds to TRBD2 (5 bases). This CDR3 is 13 amino acids long. V was pared by 6 bases and J by 0 bases, with 8 bases between. Germline CDR1 and CDR2: SGDLS and YYNGEE. The CDR3 DNA reads TGTGCCAGCACGGGCGGGAGCACAGATACGCAGTATTTT. Encoded protein: CASTGGSTDTQYF. The complete variable domain, with remaining parts taken from reference TRBV9 and TRBJ2-3, reads DSGVTQTPKHLITATGQRVTLRCSPRSGDLSVYWYQQSLDQGLQFLIQYYNGEERAKGNILERFSAQQFPDLHSELNLSSLELGDSALYFCASTGGSTDTQYFGPGTRLTVL.

The rearrangement links TRBV5-1 to TRBJ2-3, with 11 bases that match TRBD1. The CDR3 covers 19 residues. Losses at the gene ends were 4 bases for V and 0 bases for J; bases not matched to a gene: 13. Germline V gene data show CDR1 as SGHRS and CDR2 as YFSETQ. The CDR3 DNA follows: TGCGCCAGCAGCCCTGGACAGGGGGCGGCTAAATTGAGCACAGATACGCAGTATTTT. It encodes CASSPGQGAAKLSTDTQYF.

This clone showed up just once. This chain links TRBV14 with TRBJ2-1; 9 nucleotides align to TRBD1. CDR1 is SGHDN and CDR2 is FVKESK in the germline V gene. V lost 3 bases to trimming and J lost 6 bases; unmatched junction nucleotides: 9. This CDR3 spans 16 amino acids. For the CDR3, the DNA is TGTGCCAGCAGCCAGTATCGGGACAGGGTAATCAATGAGCAGTTCTTC. It codes for CASSQYRDRVINEQFF.

V and J are TRBV7-9 and TRBJ2-2; TRBD2 might be the D (6 bases). Trimming left V 3 bases short and J 3 bases short, with 11 bases between. The CDR3 covers 15 residues. Germline loops: CDR1 SEHNR, CDR2 FQNEAQ (reference sequence). As DNA, the CDR3 is TGTGCCAGCAGCTTTTCGCTAGCGTACACCGGGGAGCTGTTTTTT. It encodes CASSFSLAYTGELFF.